This TCR beta chain was captured by sequencing in a study of cytomegalovirus exposure and HLA in healthy donors. For the study at large: From HLA-typed donors, an early data release held tens of millions of unique TCRs. The study's findings and limits: Later findings reportedly placed an Asian-associated ancestry cluster below the roughly 730-donor mean for N-insertions. Trimming of TCR beta V- and J-genes showed a link, identified in a later analysis, to a missense DCLRE1C variant.

Remarks on this clone: Its antigen remains unknown.

The PCR was carried out with 60 Vbeta primers and 13 Jbeta primers. Sequencing was performed with immunoSEQ multiplex PCR; in TCRdb, only in-frame clones are kept and a portion is missing. This table holds about 96,000 clones, more than 60% found once. Germline lookup yields CDR1 SGDLS and CDR2 YYNGEE. The CDR3 is made up of 15 amino acids. With 0 bases clipped from V and 3 bases from J, the junction kept 1 base outside the gene matches. The source of this sequence is a middle-aged man in good health and CMV-seropositive. The chain joins TRBV9 to TRBJ2-1; 9 bases match TRBD1. Sequenced sample: PBMCs. CDR3 residues: CASSVGDRDYNEQFF. DNA of the CDR3: TGTGCCAGCAGCGTAGGGGACAGGGACTACAATGAGCAGTTCTTC. The entire variable domain, with the rest obtained from reference TRBV9 and TRBJ2-1, is as follows: DSGVTQTPKHLITATGQRVTLRCSPRSGDLSVYWYQQSLDQGLQFLIQYYNGEERAKGNILERFSAQQFPDLHSELNLSSLELGDSALYFCASSVGDRDYNEQFFGPGTRLTVL.